Below, 24 T cell receptor beta chains from the same sample are listed, as sequenced in a study of cytomegalovirus exposure and HLA in healthy donors. Primers for the PCR totalled 60 Vbeta and 13 Jbeta. TCRdb's table, derived via immunoSEQ multiplex PCR, lists solely in-frame clones and lacks some. The sample has 200,000 to 250,000 clones. The specimen was PBMCs. The receptors originated from a woman aged 25 to 39 in good health and CMV-seropositive.

The chain carries TRBV30 and TRBJ1-5, with 10 bases fitting TRBD1. Germline trimming cut 1 base from V and 6 bases from J; bases unmatched to any gene: 3. The CDR3 runs 14 residues. Germline V gene sequence: CDR1 GTSNPN, CDR2 SVGIG (reference sequence). The CDR3 reads CAWSGTGGRQPQHF. The CDR3 bases are TGTGCCTGGAGTGGGACAGGGGGTCGTCAGCCCCAGCATTTT.

The chain couples TRBV5-1 to TRBJ1-1; no firm D call. Deletions cut 1 base from V and 6 bases from J, with 13 bases between. The CDR3 length is 14 residues. CDR1 and CDR2 from the germline V gene are SGHRS and YFSETQ. DNA of the CDR3: TGCGCCAGCAGCTTGTCCGGGAGAGAGGCTGAAGCTTTCTTT. As protein: CASSLSGREAEAFF.

CDR3 DNA: TGTGCCAGCAGCCCTGGACAGGGCTTCGGCTACACCTTC. As protein: CASSPGQGFGYTF. The V call is TRBV13, the J call TRBJ1-2; the match to TRBD1 covers 8 bases. The CDR3 totals 13 residues. J was trimmed by 8 bases and V by 5 bases; bases with no gene match: 7. Germline V gene sequence: CDR1 PRHDT, CDR2 FYEKMQ (reference sequence).

J is TRBJ2-5 and V is TRBV5-1, with a tentative D call TRBD1 (5 bases). Trimming cost V 6 bases and J 7 bases, with 22 bases left between them. CDR1 SGHRS and CDR2 YFSETQ come from the germline V gene. The CDR3 is 15 amino acids. This CDR3 is CASTPYPDSSGTQYF. The CDR3 bases are TGCGCCAGCACCCCCTATCCCGACAGTTCGGGGACCCAGTACTTC.

The genes are TRBV18 and TRBJ2-1, with 9 bases that match TRBD2. Looked up from germline, CDR1 is KGHSH and CDR2 is LQKENI. The length of the CDR3 is 18 residues. V lost 4 bases and J lost 0; bases outside the gene matches: 10. The CDR3 DNA follows: TGTGCCAGCTCACAATATCTAGCGGGGATCCGCTCCTACAATGAGCAGTTCTTC. Translating it yields CASSQYLAGIRSYNEQFF.

V gene TRBV2 combines with J gene TRBJ1-1; D might be TRBD1 (6 bases). Trimming shortened V by 10 bases and J by 0 bases, and 18 bases separated the two germline ends. The CDR3 covers 15 residues. Germline V lookup: CDR1 SNHLY, CDR2 FYNNEI. The CDR3: CATGGQSTMNTEAFF. For the CDR3, the DNA is TGTGCCACTGGAGGACAGTCAACCATGAACACTGAAGCTTTCTTT. Drawing the rest from reference TRBV2 and TRBJ1-1, the complete variable domain is EPEVTQTPSHQVTQMGQEVILRCVPISNHLYFYWYRQILGQKVEFLVSFYNNEISEKSEIFDDQFSVERPDGSNFTLKIRSTKLEDSAMYFCATGGQSTMNTEAFFGQGTRLTVV.

The chain has TRBV27 and TRBJ2-6, with 10 bases aligning to TRBD1. Germline CDR1 is MNHEY and CDR2 is SMNVEV (reference sequence). The V gene end was trimmed by 7 bases and the J gene end by 4 bases; junction bases not matched to a gene: 13. The CDR3 spans 18 residues. The CDR3, as DNA: TGTGCCAGCAAAGAACGGGACAGGGGTTTGCGGGGGGCCAACGTCCTGACTTTC. Its protein product is CASKERDRGLRGANVLTF.

This chain joins TRBV28 and TRBJ2-7, with D perhaps TRBD1 (6 bases). V gave up 5 bases and J gave up 0 bases, with 14 bases separating them. This CDR3 contains 15 residues. Per germline, CDR1 MDHEN and CDR2 SYDVKM. The chain's CDR3 is CASSDGTSSSYEQYF. The CDR3 region has the DNA TGTGCCAGCAGTGATGGGACATCGAGCTCCTACGAGCAGTACTTC.

The rearrangement joins TRBV5-8 to TRBJ2-5; 11 bases agree with TRBD2. Germline V lookup: CDR1 SGHTS, CDR2 YDEGEE. The CDR3 length is 16 residues. V shed 4 bases, J shed 5 bases, and the junction held 10 bases outside the gene matches. The CDR3 here is CASSPDSGRARETQYF. In DNA form, the CDR3 reads TGTGCCAGCAGCCCGGATAGCGGGAGGGCCCGGGAGACCCAGTACTTC.

This chain links TRBV7-9 with TRBJ2-7; 7 bases map to TRBD2. Trimming at V came to 6 bases and at J to 6 bases, leaving 14 bases not matched to a gene. The germline CDR1 and CDR2 sequences are SEHNR and FQNEAQ (reference sequence). The CDR3 covers 15 residues. The CDR3 DNA sequence: TGTGCCAGCAGTAAAGGACTAGGGCTTATAGGCGAGCAGTACTTC. Encoded protein: CASSKGLGLIGEQYF.

The gene calls are TRBV27 and TRBJ1-1; D call uncertain. The germline V gene has CDR1 MNHEY and CDR2 SMNVEV (reference sequence). Trimming stripped 5 bases from V and 1 base from J, with 11 bases between. The CDR3 runs to 14 residues. CDR3 sequence: CASSDRETNTEAFF. The CDR3 nucleotides are TGTGCCAGCAGTGACCGGGAGACGAACACTGAAGCTTTCTTT.

The V call is TRBV18, the J call TRBJ1-4; 9 positions agree with TRBD1. Germline values: CDR1 KGHSH, CDR2 LQKENI. CDR3 length equals 16 residues. The V segment lost 0 bases and the J segment 7 bases; nucleotides outside the gene matches: 6. The CDR3 DNA follows: TGTGCCAGCTCACCACCGAAGGGACAGGGAAGTGAAAAACTGTTTTTT. It specifies CASSPPKGQGSEKLFF.

This chain uses TRBV9 with TRBJ1-6; no clear D gene. This CDR3 is built from 16 residues. Germline V CDR1 and CDR2: SGDLS, YYNGEE. V was cut by 0 bases and J by 0 bases, with 7 bases left in between. CDR3 DNA: TGTGCCAGCAGCGTAGGATCGAGCTCCTATAATTCACCCCTCCACTTT. Protein sequence: CASSVGSSSYNSPLHF.

J is TRBJ1-1 and V is TRBV21-1; the table gives TRBD1 as D, unverified against the DNA. TRBV21-1 is designated a pseudogene. The CDR3 loop spans 13 amino acids. The CDR3 region has the DNA TGTGCCAGCAGCCTGGGCCTGAACACTGAAGCTTTCTTT. Translating gives CASSLGLNTEAFF.

The chain combines TRBV5-5 with TRBJ2-7; no firm D call. Germline CDR1 is SGHKS and CDR2 is YYEKEE (reference sequence). The CDR3 contains 14 residues. The germline V and J ends were trimmed by 0 bases and 2 bases, with 9 bases remaining between them. The CDR3 here is CASSLVSRTYEQYF. The CDR3, as DNA: TGTGCCAGCAGCTTGGTCTCGCGGACCTACGAGCAGTACTTC.

The chain recombines TRBV19 with TRBJ1-1; 9 nucleotides match TRBD1. The ends lost 3 bases at V and 2 bases at J; junction bases unmatched: 7. Germline V CDR1 and CDR2: LNHDA, SQIVND (reference sequence). This CDR3 spans 16 amino acids. The CDR3 region is CASSIGTGLVNTEAFF. In DNA, the CDR3 is TGTGCCAGTAGTATCGGGACAGGGTTGGTAAACACTGAAGCTTTCTTT.

This chain connects TRBV19 to TRBJ2-6; TRBD1 aligns across 11 bases. V lost 5 bases to trimming and J lost 0 bases; unmatched junction nucleotides: 6. Germline V gene data show CDR1 as LNHDA and CDR2 as SQIVND (reference sequence). The CDR3 contains 18 residues. Here the CDR3 reads CASSPRDRGISGANVLTF. The CDR3 DNA sequence: TGTGCCAGTAGTCCTCGGGACAGGGGGATCTCTGGGGCCAACGTCCTGACTTTC.

This chain connects TRBV2 to TRBJ2-1; 9 nucleotides agree with TRBD2. V shed 1 base and J 6 bases; nucleotides not matched to a gene: 4. CDR1 SNHLY and CDR2 FYNNEI come from the germline V gene. This CDR3 has 15 amino acids. The CDR3, as DNA: TGTGCCAGCAGTGAAGATGCGGGGGGGTTCAATGAGCAGTTCTTC. Amino acids: CASSEDAGGFNEQFF.

The chain recombines TRBV7-8 with TRBJ1-1; D remains ambiguous. The V gene lost 1 base and the J gene lost 7 bases, with 10 bases spanning the gap. The CDR3 has 13 residues. Per the germline V gene, CDR1 is SGHVS and CDR2 is FQNEAQ. The CDR3 protein is CASSLVVGYEAFF. The CDR3 DNA reads as TGTGCCAGCAGCTTAGTTGTGGGCTATGAAGCTTTCTTT.

The J gene is TRBJ2-3, the V gene TRBV19; D remains ambiguous. The CDR3 totals 15 residues. Germline V gene sequence: CDR1 LNHDA, CDR2 SQIVND (reference sequence). Deletions cut 3 bases from V and 1 base from J, with 11 bases between. The chain's CDR3 is CASSMSALGTDTQYF. CDR3 nucleotide sequence: TGTGCCAGTAGTATGAGTGCGCTTGGCACAGATACGCAGTATTTT.

The rearrangement uses TRBV10-3 and TRBJ2-2; no definite D call. Trimming left V 10 bases short and J 4 bases short, with 13 bases between. Looked up from germline, CDR1 is ENHRY and CDR2 is SYGVKD. The CDR3 is 13 residues long. DNA of the CDR3: TGTGCCACCAAACCGGAGACCACCGGGGAGCTGTTTTTT. Residues: CATKPETTGELFF.

V is TRBV11-3 and J is TRBJ2-7; the match to TRBD1 covers 12 bases. The trim removed 1 base at V and 6 bases at J, leaving 7 bases unmatched. The V gene's germline CDR1 is SGHNT and CDR2 YENEEA. The CDR3 extends over 16 amino acids. Here the CDR3 DNA reads TGTGCCAGCAGCTTAGGTACCGGGACAGGGGGCTTCGAGCAGTACTTC. Its protein is CASSLGTGTGGFEQYF.

V is TRBV7-2 and J is TRBJ2-2; D possibly corresponds to TRBD2 (5 bases). Trimming removed 6 bases at V and 0 bases at J, with 8 bases between. Germline V gene data show CDR1 as SGHTA and CDR2 as FQGNSA. This CDR3 comprises 14 residues. CDR3 sequence reads: CASRPGANTGELFF. Written as DNA, the CDR3 is TGTGCCAGCAGGCCCGGGGCGAACACCGGGGAGCTGTTTTTT. The full variable domain, with the rest looked up from reference TRBV7-2 and TRBJ2-2, is GAGVSQSPSNKVTEKGKDVELRCDPISGHTALYWYRQSLGQGLEFLIYFQGNSAPDKSGLPSDRFSAERTGGSVSTLTIQRTQQEDSAVYLCASRPGANTGELFFGEGSRLTVL.

The rearrangement uses TRBV4-1 and TRBJ1-5, with 11 bases aligning to TRBD1. CDR1 and CDR2 (germline): MGHRA, YSYEKL. After removal of 4 bases from V and 8 bases from J, the junction contained 7 bases not matched to a gene. The CDR3 is 15 amino acids. The CDR3 nucleotides are TGCGCCAGCAGCCTAGGGACAGGGGGGGTAGAGCCCCAGCATTTT. Protein sequence: CASSLGTGGVEPQHF.